This T cell receptor beta chain was profiled in a study of OX40 agonist ivuxolimab in advanced cancers. Background on the study: Hepatocellular carcinoma, melanoma, renal cell or head and neck cancer occurred in dose-escalation patients. Findings and caveats of the study: Determination of antigen specificity was not performed for the expanded peripheral T cells.

The method was immunoSEQ multiplex PCR; TCRdb's version includes in-frame clones alone and lacks a portion of them. This sample has fewer than 65,000 clones; 80% to 90% occur once, and the top ten carry under 14%. The timepoints at which blood was sampled were baseline, cycle 4 day 1, and cycle 7 day 1. CDR1 is MDHEN and CDR2 is SYDVKM in the germline V gene. CDR3 length: 14 amino acids. Losses at the gene ends were 4 bases for V and 1 base for J; bases not matched to a gene: 3. Comments on this clone: Its cognate antigen is unknown.

Specimen: CD4+ or CD8+ T cells sorted from blood, collected in a trial of the OX40 agonist ivuxolimab. This clonotype was obtained from an adult with an advanced solid tumor such as melanoma, head and neck, liver or kidney cancer. V is TRBV28 and J is TRBJ1-1; 7 bases are shared with TRBD1. The CDR3 DNA sequence: TGTGCCAGCAGTTCTGGACAGGCGAACACTGAAGCTTTCTTT. Protein: CASSSGQANTEAFF.